This T cell receptor beta chain is drawn from a study of T cell repertoires in cytomegalovirus infection. Study-level information: Signatures in public TCR beta sequences pointed to both CMV infection and matching HLA type.

This clonotype was found many times. TCRdb re-called the reads with MiXCR, one entry per CDR3 protein. The repertoire consists of about 130,000 distinct CDR3 sequences, with 7% to 9.5% occurring once and the leading ten covering 10%. From germline, CDR1 is SGHTA and CDR2 FQGNSA. The CDR3 has 14 amino acids. V lost 6 bases, J lost 7 bases, and 7 bases stayed unmatched. What was sequenced was PBMCs. V and J are TRBV7-2 and TRBJ2-7, with TRBD2 matching over 12 bases. The clonotype was recovered from a human donor in good health (CMV status not recorded). Some clones in this sample may be carry-over from other donors' samples. The CDR3 loop reads CASSNLAGGREQYF. For the CDR3, the DNA is TGTGCCAGCAGTAATCTAGCGGGGGGGCGGGAGCAGTACTTC. Drawing the rest from reference TRBV7-2 and TRBJ2-7, the complete variable domain is GAGVSQSPSNKVTEKGKDVELRCDPISGHTALYWYRQSLGQGLEFLIYFQGNSAPDKSGLPSDRFSAERTGGSVSTLTIQRTQQEDSAVYLCASSNLAGGREQYFGPGTRLTVT.